This passage covers 23 T cell receptor beta chains from one sample sequenced in a study of T-cell memory formation after mild COVID-19 (dated by TCRdb to the early 2020s). Library preparation used 5' RACE. Instrument on record: Illumina NovaSeq 6000. The public reads were run again by TCRdb, first through fastp at Q25 and then through MiXCR, and only productive beta chains were kept. Identical CDR3 protein sequences are pooled into one entry, listed with their most common genes and DNA. Within this sample are a few hundred thousand distinct CDR3 sequences, with 28% of them counted one time only. The top ten hold around an eighth of the sample. The sequenced sample consisted of PBMCs or a T cell subset sorted from them (not recorded which). The receptors derive from an adult woman who had mild COVID-19 (a few samples of this study predate the infection). The sample titles of this study are shuffled in the database, so cell type and time point are left out; the donor was told from shared clones.

This clonotype was picked up one time. V is TRBV11-2 and J is TRBJ2-3; D is perhaps TRBD2 (6 bases). This CDR3 has 16 residues. Germline V gene data show CDR1 as SGHAT and CDR2 as FQNNGV. V shed 1 base and J shed 1 base, with 12 bases lying between them. The CDR3 here is CASSLVGGDGTDTQYF. CDR3 bases: TGTGCCAGCAGCTTAGTAGGCGGGGACGGCACAGATACGCAGTATTTT.

This clonotype has more than one count but fewer than ten. The chain employs TRBV10-3 and TRBJ2-3; D gene unclear. Germline lookup yields CDR1 ENHRY and CDR2 SYGVKD. V lost 0 bases to trimming and J lost 2 bases, with 9 bases between them. The CDR3 covers 15 residues. In DNA form, the CDR3 reads TGTGCCATCAGTGAGTCGGGCCCCAACACAGATACGCAGTATTTT. It translates to CAISESGPNTDTQYF.

The rearrangement links TRBV21-1 to TRBJ2-3; TRBD1 reflects the table's D call only, with no check against the DNA. TRBV21-1 is a pseudogene. The CDR3 is 10 amino acids. The CDR3 spells CCRAADTQYF. For the CDR3, the DNA is TGCTGTAGGGCGGCAGATACGCAGTATTTT.

J is TRBJ2-3 and V is TRBV9, with 12 bases aligning to TRBD2. J gave up 3 bases and V 2 bases, and 10 bases lay outside the gene matches. In germline, CDR1 is SGDLS, CDR2 YYNGEE. CDR3 length equals 18 residues. The chain's CDR3 is CASSVRETGTSGTDTQYF. The CDR3 bases are TGTGCCAGCAGCGTCCGAGAAACCGGGACTAGCGGGACAGATACGCAGTATTTT. Based on the CDR3 plus reference TRBV9 and TRBJ2-3, the full variable domain is DSGVTQTPKHLITATGQRVTLRCSPRSGDLSVYWYQQSLDQGLQFLIQYYNGEERAKGNILERFSAQQFPDLHSELNLSSLELGDSALYFCASSVRETGTSGTDTQYFGPGTRLTVL.

This clonotype was counted between two and nine times. This rearrangement joins TRBV7-9 to TRBJ2-1; 8 bases agree with TRBD2. The length of the CDR3 is 17 residues. CDR1 and CDR2 (germline): SEHNR, FQNEAQ (reference sequence). The V and J ends lost 5 bases and 3 bases, in that order; junction bases with no gene match: 12. CDR3 DNA sequence: TGTGCCAGCAGCGTAACTATGTCGGCGGGGGGCTACAATGAGCAGTTCTTC. It yields the protein CASSVTMSAGGYNEQFF.

This clonotype was detected only a few times. The rearrangement joins TRBV6-2 or TRBV6-3 to TRBJ1-6; 9 positions match TRBD1. Looked up from germline, CDR1 is MNHEY and CDR2 is SVGEGT. The trim removed 8 bases at V and 9 bases at J, leaving 20 bases unmatched. The CDR3 runs to 18 residues. The CDR3, as DNA: TGTGCCAGCTGTACCGGGACAGGGATTGTCCCGGGGGGTTCACCCCTCCACTTT. As protein: CASCTGTGIVPGGSPLHF.

There are a few counts of this clonotype. CDR3 DNA: TGCAGTGCTAGAACCACCCGGGACAGGTCCTACAATGAGCAGTTCTTC. Translation: CSARTTRDRSYNEQFF. The chain carries TRBV20-1 and TRBJ2-1, with 8 bases that match TRBD1. J gave up 1 base and V 2 bases, and 7 bases lay outside the gene matches. The CDR3 runs to 16 residues. CDR1 DFQATT and CDR2 SNEGSKA come from the germline V gene (reference sequence).

This clonotype appeared once. The chain recombines TRBV5-6 with TRBJ1-5; a weak D match, TRBD1 (5 bases). Looked up from germline, CDR1 is SGHDT and CDR2 is YYEEEE. Trimming took 2 bases from V and 0 from J, leaving 9 bases between them. CDR3 length: 15 amino acids. In DNA form, the CDR3 reads TGTGCCAGCAGCTTCAGGGAGTATAGCAATCAGCCCCAGCATTTT. It specifies CASSFREYSNQPQHF.

This clonotype was counted a few times. The J gene is TRBJ2-2, the V gene TRBV20-1; 8 positions agree with TRBD1. Germline CDR1 reads DFQATT; CDR2 reads SNEGSKA (reference sequence). The CDR3 totals 15 residues. J gave up 3 bases and V 3 bases, and 6 bases lay outside the gene matches. The CDR3: CSASPQGADTGELFF. DNA for the CDR3: TGCAGTGCTAGTCCTCAGGGGGCGGACACCGGGGAGCTGTTTTTT.

In DNA, the CDR3 is TGTGCCAGCCGACTAGCGTTAGATACGCAGTATTTT. Its translation is CASRLALDTQYF. This chain uses TRBV6-1 with TRBJ2-3; TRBD2 aligns across 8 bases. The CDR3 has 12 amino acids. Looked up from germline, CDR1 is MNHNS and CDR2 is SASEGT. V lost 8 bases to trimming and J lost 5 bases; unmatched junction nucleotides: 3.

This clonotype occurred a few times. This chain links TRBV5-1 with TRBJ1-4; TRBD1 matches 9 bases. The CDR3 is 15 amino acids. The V gene's germline CDR1 is SGHRS and CDR2 YFSETQ. V dropped 4 bases and J dropped 8; count of bases not matched to a gene: 9. CDR3: CASSVGTGSEEKLFF. CDR3 DNA: TGCGCCAGCAGCGTGGGGACAGGGTCCGAAGAAAAACTGTTTTTT.

The chain couples TRBV7-9 to TRBJ1-1, with D maybe TRBD1 (5 bases). Trimming shortened V by 0 bases and J by 6 bases, and 14 bases separated the two germline ends. The CDR3 length is 15 residues. Germline CDR1 and CDR2: SEHNR and FQNEAQ (reference sequence). The CDR3 reads CASSLAAGFIAEAFF. CDR3 sequence (DNA): TGTGCCAGCAGCTTAGCCGCAGGGTTTATCGCTGAAGCTTTCTTT. The complete variable domain, with remaining parts taken from reference TRBV7-9 and TRBJ1-1, reads DTGVSQNPRHKITKRGQNVTFRCDPISEHNRLYWYRQTLGQGPEFLTYFQNEAQLEKSRLLSDRFSAERPKGSFSTLEIQRTEQGDSAMYLCASSLAAGFIAEAFFGQGTRLTVV.

This clonotype came up a few times. The rearrangement uses TRBV24-1 and TRBJ1-1, with D perhaps matching TRBD1 (6 bases). Trimming stripped 4 bases from V and 8 bases from J, with 13 bases between. This CDR3 has 13 amino acids. Germline loops: CDR1 KGHDR, CDR2 SFDVKD. CDR3 nucleotide sequence: TGTGCCACCAGTGACTCCGGGACACCCGAAGCTTTCTTT. This encodes CATSDSGTPEAFF.

Only a few counts were recorded for this clonotype. The rearrangement joins TRBV7-9 to TRBJ2-3; tentatively, D is TRBD1 (6 bases). The CDR3 has 16 amino acids. The V and J ends lost 8 bases and 5 bases respectively, with 23 bases between them. The germline V gene has CDR1 SEHNR and CDR2 FQNEAQ (reference sequence). CDR3 nucleotides: TGTGCCAGCTGTCCACCGCTGTTGACAGGCAGAGATACGCAGTATTTT. Protein: CASCPPLLTGRDTQYF.

A few counts support this clonotype. The chain couples TRBV24-1 to TRBJ2-6; 7 nucleotides match TRBD1. This CDR3 has 15 residues. V dropped 6 bases and J dropped 9; count of bases not matched to a gene: 10. Germline assignment: CDR1 KGHDR and CDR2 SFDVKD. CDR3 DNA: TGTGCCACCAGTCCTACTTCGGGACAGAGCAACGTCCTGACTTTC. Translated, it gives CATSPTSGQSNVLTF.

This clonotype was picked up a small number of times. The V gene is TRBV5-1, the J gene TRBJ2-5; possibly TRBD2 for D (6 bases). Germline V gene lookup returns CDR1 SGHRS and CDR2 YFSETQ. This CDR3 has 15 amino acids. V lost 2 bases, J lost 4 bases, and 15 bases lay in between. The CDR3 DNA reads as TGCGCCAGCAGCTTTGGGGTAGCGGAGGGAGAGACCCAGTACTTC. Encoded protein: CASSFGVAEGETQYF.

This clonotype was found a few times. The chain combines TRBV24-1 with TRBJ2-1; TRBD1 might be the D (6 bases). Trimming removed 9 bases at V and 6 bases at J, with 17 bases between. Germline assignment: CDR1 KGHDR and CDR2 SFDVKD. The CDR3 extends over 14 amino acids. This CDR3 reads CATPTRPRGNEQFF. The CDR3 DNA is TGTGCCACCCCAACCCGGCCCAGGGGCAATGAGCAGTTCTTC.

This clonotype has only a few counts. The J gene is TRBJ2-1, the V gene TRBV12-3 or TRBV12-4; D ambiguous. V gave up 3 bases and J gave up 6 bases, with 15 bases separating them. CDR3 length: 15 residues. The CDR3 loop reads CASSFLGPMVNEQFF. The CDR3 region has the DNA TGTGCCAGCAGTTTTCTCGGGCCAATGGTCAATGAGCAGTTCTTC.

This clonotype was observed a few times. The genes are TRBV11-2 and TRBJ2-1; 7 bases line up with TRBD1. The CDR3 consists of 16 residues. From germline, CDR1 is SGHAT and CDR2 FQNNGV. V lost 5 bases to trimming and J lost 8 bases; unmatched junction nucleotides: 15. The CDR3 DNA reads TGTGCCAGCAGCCTCCAGGGTCGGGACAGTTTCTATGAGCAGTTCTTC. Translating gives CASSLQGRDSFYEQFF.

The chain employs TRBV15 and TRBJ2-2; D is undetermined. This CDR3 contains 12 residues. Trimming pared 2 bases from V and 2 bases from J, leaving 0 bases between. Germline CDR1 and CDR2: LNHNV and YYDKDF (reference sequence). CDR3: CATSRNTGELFF. In DNA form, the CDR3 reads TGTGCCACCAGCAGAAACACCGGGGAGCTGTTTTTT.

This chain links TRBV5-5 with TRBJ1-3; weak D call: TRBD1 (6 bases). Trimming removed 0 bases at V and 1 base at J, with 11 bases between. This CDR3 has 16 amino acids. Germline V CDR1 and CDR2: SGHKS, YYEKEE (reference sequence). CDR3 nucleotides: TGTGCCAGCAGCTTGGAAGCCACAGGGTCTGGAAACACCATATATTTT. It is translated as CASSLEATGSGNTIYF.

This rearrangement joins TRBV12-3 or TRBV12-4 to TRBJ1-4, with D tentatively TRBD1 (5 bases). Trimming stripped 6 bases from V and 8 bases from J, with 13 bases between. The CDR3 loop spans 13 amino acids. DNA for the CDR3: TGTGCCAGCAGGGACACGGTAGGGGAAAAACTGTTTTTT. It encodes CASRDTVGEKLFF.

Turning to this clonotype: Sequence at one end of the junction differs from germline and may be a read error. The chain is built from TRBV24-1 and TRBJ2-3; no reliable D call. Germline lookup yields CDR1 KGHDR and CDR2 SFDVKD. The CDR3 covers 15 residues. The CDR3 is CDTSEAREGTDTQYF. CDR3 coding DNA: TGTGACACCAGTGAGGCAAGAGAAGGCACAGATACGCAGTATTTT.